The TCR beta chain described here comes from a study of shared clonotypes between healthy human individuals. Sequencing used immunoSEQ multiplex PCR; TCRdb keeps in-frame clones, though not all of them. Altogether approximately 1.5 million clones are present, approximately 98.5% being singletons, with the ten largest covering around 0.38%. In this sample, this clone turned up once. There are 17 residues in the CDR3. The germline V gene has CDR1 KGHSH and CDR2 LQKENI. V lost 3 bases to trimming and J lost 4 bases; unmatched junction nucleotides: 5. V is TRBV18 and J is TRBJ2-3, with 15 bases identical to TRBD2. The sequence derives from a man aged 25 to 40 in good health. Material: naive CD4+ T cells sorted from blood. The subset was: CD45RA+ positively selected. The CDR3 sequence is CASSPSGLAGGADTQYF. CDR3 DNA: TGTGCCAGCTCACCGAGCGGACTAGCGGGAGGGGCAGATACGCAGTATTTT.